These 17 T cell receptor beta chains were sequenced from one sample in a study of cytomegalovirus exposure and HLA in healthy donors. PCR was performed using 60 Vbeta and 13 Jbeta primers. The method was immunoSEQ multiplex PCR; TCRdb's version includes in-frame clones alone and lacks a portion of them. Among approximately 150,000 clones listed, 75% were seen once. Sample: PBMCs. These receptors were collected from a female donor in good health and CMV-seronegative.

This clone was seen more than once but under ten times. The genes are TRBV13 and TRBJ1-1; D not resolved. Germline CDR1 PRHDT, CDR2 FYEKMQ (reference sequence). V was cut by 3 bases and J by 1 base, with 3 bases left in between. The CDR3 consists of 12 residues. The CDR3 DNA is TGTGCCAGCAGCTTTAGGAACACTGAAGCTTTCTTT. Translating gives CASSFRNTEAFF.

The chain joins TRBV30 to TRBJ1-3; unclear D gene. Trimming removed 5 bases from V and 4 bases from J, with 9 bases in between. CDR3 length: 12 residues. The germline CDR1 and CDR2 sequences are GTSNPN and SVGIG (reference sequence). CDR3: CAWAPQGNTIYF. The CDR3 DNA reads as TGTGCCTGGGCCCCCCAGGGAAACACCATATATTTT.

The sample holds one count of this clone. The V gene is TRBV7-9, the J gene TRBJ2-1; 11 nucleotides align to TRBD2. The CDR3 consists of 16 residues. The V gene end was trimmed by 5 bases and the J gene end by 6 bases; junction bases not matched to a gene: 9. Germline assignment: CDR1 SEHNR and CDR2 FQNEAQ (reference sequence). The CDR3 protein is CASSQLSSGRTNEQFF. For the CDR3, the DNA is TGTGCCAGCAGCCAACTTTCTAGCGGGAGGACCAATGAGCAGTTCTTC.

DNA of the CDR3: TGTGCCACCAGGGGGGGGGATCAGCCCCAGCATTTT. Translated, it gives CATRGGDQPQHF. The rearrangement links TRBV10-3 to TRBJ1-5; 7 bases agree with TRBD1. Trimming at V came to 10 bases and at J to 5 bases, leaving 5 bases not matched to a gene. Germline V lookup: CDR1 ENHRY, CDR2 SYGVKD. The CDR3 has 12 amino acids.

This sequence joins TRBV6-5 and TRBJ1-1, with a weak D call TRBD1 (5 bases). Looked up from germline, CDR1 is MNHEY and CDR2 is SVGAGI. The length of the CDR3 is 11 residues. V lost 11 bases and J lost 8, with 15 bases in between. CDR3 residues: CAARGGWEAFF. CDR3 coding DNA: TGTGCCGCCCGGGGGGGGTGGGAAGCTTTCTTT.

The gene calls are TRBV18 and TRBJ1-5; D might be TRBD1 (6 bases). Germline assignment: CDR1 KGHSH and CDR2 LQKENI. This CDR3 spans 16 amino acids. V was shortened by 0 bases and J by 0 bases, with 9 bases between the two germline ends. The CDR3 sequence: CASSPPGAGSNQPQHF. CDR3 coding DNA: TGTGCCAGCTCACCACCGGGGGCAGGTAGCAATCAGCCCCAGCATTTT.

J is TRBJ1-1 and V is TRBV28; D unclear. The CDR3 loop spans 12 amino acids. Trimming removed 5 bases at V and 3 bases at J, with 7 bases between. Per the germline V gene, CDR1 is MDHEN and CDR2 is SYDVKM. The CDR3 region is CASSTTYTEAFF. The CDR3 coding sequence is TGTGCCAGCAGTACCACATACACTGAAGCTTTCTTT.

A note on this clone: At one boundary the junction diverges from the germline segment, which might be a read error. The chain is built from TRBV18 and TRBJ1-1; D is ambiguous. Germline loops: CDR1 KGHSH, CDR2 LQKENI. This CDR3 contains 18 residues. The CDR3 coding sequence is TGTGCCAGCTCACCACCGTCGACAAGTTACCCCATGAAGACTGAAGCTTTCTTT. Translated, it gives CASSPPSTSYPMKTEAFF.

This clone is medium-sized in the sample. The V and J genes are TRBV6-4 and TRBJ2-1, with a tentative D call TRBD2 (5 bases). This CDR3 contains 14 residues. The V and J ends lost 2 bases and 6 bases respectively, with 11 bases between them. The germline gives CDR1 MRHNA, CDR2 SNTAGT. CDR3 nucleotides: TGTGCCAGCAGTGACAAAGCGGAAGGCAATGAGCAGTTCTTC. Protein product: CASSDKAEGNEQFF.

The rearrangement joins TRBV6-5 to TRBJ2-1; 10 nucleotides match TRBD2. CDR1 is MNHEY, CDR2 SVGAGI, per germline. Trimming removed 0 bases from V and 2 bases from J; junction bases left unmatched: 1. This CDR3 spans 16 amino acids. CDR3 residues: CASSYSSGGAYNEQFF. The CDR3 coding sequence is TGTGCCAGCAGTTACTCCAGCGGGGGGGCCTACAATGAGCAGTTCTTC.

The chain couples TRBV5-5 to TRBJ1-2; D might be TRBD1 (5 bases). Germline CDR1 SGHKS, CDR2 YYEKEE (reference sequence). The CDR3 consists of 14 residues. V was trimmed by 0 bases and J by 5 bases, leaving 11 bases between them. CDR3 protein: CASSLGAGVYGYTF. DNA for the CDR3: TGTGCCAGCAGCTTGGGGGCGGGGGTGTATGGCTACACCTTC.

In this sample, this clone turned up a few times. The rearrangement joins TRBV6-1 to TRBJ2-5; a possible D gene is TRBD2 (6 bases). Trimming shortened V by 4 bases and J by 4 bases, and 13 bases separated the two germline ends. Germline V gene data show CDR1 as MNHNS and CDR2 as SASEGT. This CDR3 has 14 residues. The CDR3 DNA follows: TGTGCCAGCAGTGGTAGAAGGGGAGGAGAGACCCAGTACTTC. This encodes CASSGRRGGETQYF.

The chain couples TRBV28 to TRBJ2-5; 16 positions match TRBD2. Germline trimming cut 5 bases from V and 7 bases from J; bases unmatched to any gene: 7. This CDR3 contains 16 residues. Germline assignment: CDR1 MDHEN and CDR2 SYDVKM. The chain's CDR3 is CASSPGTSGRGGTQYF. The CDR3 bases are TGTGCCAGCAGTCCAGGGACTAGCGGGAGGGGAGGGACCCAGTACTTC.

This clone was detected only a few times. The chain employs TRBV23-1 and TRBJ1-6, with TRBD1 as a possible D gene (5 bases). TRBV23-1 is assigned to the ORF class and has an uncertain function. V was clipped by 6 bases and J by 5 bases, with 14 bases between them. This CDR3 comprises 15 residues. The CDR3 nucleotides read TGCGCCAGCAGGGGGGGTAAGCTTCATAATTCACCCCTCCACTTT. The encoded protein is CASRGGKLHNSPLHF.

The CDR3, as DNA: TGTGCCAGCAGCCCGTTTAGCGGGAGCTCCTACAATGAGCAGTTCTTC. Translating it yields CASSPFSGSSYNEQFF. The V call is TRBV9, the J call TRBJ2-1, with 9 bases aligning to TRBD2. This CDR3 contains 16 residues. The germline CDR1 and CDR2 sequences are SGDLS and YYNGEE. The trim removed 4 bases at V and 0 bases at J, leaving 5 bases unmatched. Together with reference TRBV9 and TRBJ2-1, the CDR3 gives the full variable domain: DSGVTQTPKHLITATGQRVTLRCSPRSGDLSVYWYQQSLDQGLQFLIQYYNGEERAKGNILERFSAQQFPDLHSELNLSSLELGDSALYFCASSPFSGSSYNEQFFGPGTRLTVL.

V and J are TRBV18 and TRBJ1-1; 10 bases map to TRBD1. Germline V gives CDR1 KGHSH, CDR2 LQKENI. CDR3 length: 15 amino acids. V was clipped by 5 bases and J by 6 bases; unmatched bases: 9. The CDR3 nucleotides read TGTGCCAGCTCAGCAACCGGGACAGGGGACGCTGAAGCTTTCTTT. Encoded protein: CASSATGTGDAEAFF.

The chain recombines TRBV6-1 with TRBJ1-4; no clear D. The CDR3 consists of 15 residues. The germline CDR1 and CDR2 sequences are MNHNS and SASEGT. V was cut by 8 bases and J by 4 bases, with 17 bases left in between. The CDR3 here is CASASRGGDNEKLFF. The CDR3 DNA is TGTGCCAGCGCTTCCCGTGGCGGAGATAATGAAAAACTGTTTTTT.